A selection of T cell receptor beta chains follows, all from one sample in a study of PD-1 blockade in classical Hodgkin lymphoma. Some clones are missing from TCRdb's copy, which holds only in-frame ones; the method was immunoSEQ multiplex PCR. The sample lists around 150,000 clones, 78% occurring once. The specimen was peripheral blood mononuclear cells (PBMCs), collected before the second cycle of nivolumab. The receptors shown here come from a human donor with classical Hodgkin lymphoma. Both conserved end residues are part of each CDR3. The D gene is left open where the match is weak. Size is omitted from some rows. Given values are once, few, many or a class for expanded clones.

d_call	cdr3_length	clone_size	v_call	j_call	cdr3_aa	cdr3_nt
NA	14	NA	TRBV27	TRBJ2-3	CASSLNGYTDTQYF	TGTGCCAGCAGTTTGAACGGGTACACAGATACGCAGTATTTT
NA	13	NA	TRBV27	TRBJ2-3	CASSFSGTDTQYF	TGTGCCAGCAGTTTCTCGGGCACAGATACGCAGTATTTT
TRBD1	18	NA	TRBV11-2	TRBJ1-4	CASSLNPLTGVTNEKLFF	TGTGCCAGCAGCCTAAACCCCTTAACAGGGGTAACTAATGAAAAACTGTTTTTT
NA	16	NA	TRBV29-1	TRBJ2-3	CSVQRTVTASTDTQYF	TGCAGCGTCCAGCGGACAGTCACAGCTAGCACAGATACGCAGTATTTT
NA	16	NA	TRBV28	TRBJ1-5	CASSLMPYYSNQPQHF	TGTGCCAGCAGTTTAATGCCTTATTATAGCAATCAGCCCCAGCATTTT
NA	14	NA	TRBV6-6	TRBJ1-5	CASSYDSVNQPQHF	TGTGCCAGCAGTTACGACAGCGTCAATCAGCCCCAGCATTTT
TRBD1	18	NA	TRBV2	TRBJ2-2	CASSEDPRGQGNTGELFF	TGTGCCAGCAGTGAAGATCCCCGTGGACAGGGTAACACCGGGGAGCTGTTTTTT
TRBD2	16	NA	TRBV11-1	TRBJ2-5	CASSLRLAGLQETQYF	TGTGCCAGCAGCTTAAGGTTAGCGGGGCTCCAAGAGACCCAGTACTTC
NA	16	NA	TRBV7-8	TRBJ1-1	CASSLALSGLNKKAFF	TGTGCCAGCAGCTTAGCGCTGAGCGGGCTGAACAAGAAAGCTTTCTTT
TRBD1	16	NA	TRBV6-5	TRBJ1-4	CASSSGQAATNEKLFF	TGTGCCAGCAGTTCAGGACAGGCAGCAACTAATGAAAAACTGTTTTTT
TRBD1	15	NA	TRBV5-5	TRBJ1-2	CASSSRTGTNYGYTF	TGTGCCAGCAGCTCCAGGACAGGGACTAACTATGGCTACACCTTC
NA	18	NA	TRBV5-1	TRBJ1-4	CASSLGLTATATNEKLFF	TGCGCCAGCAGCTTGGGATTAACAGCGACGGCAACTAATGAAAAACTGTTTTTT
NA	14	few	TRBV7-9	TRBJ1-1	CASSLESTAAEAFF	TGTGCCAGCAGCTTAGAATCAACCGCCGCTGAAGCTTTCTTT
NA	13	NA	TRBV30	TRBJ2-3	CAWSVLSLGTQYF	TGTGCCTGGAGTGTACTTTCTCTGGGGACGCAGTATTTT
TRBD1	19	NA	TRBV27	TRBJ1-1	CASSLTLSRDRGKSAEAFF	TGTGCCAGCAGCCTCACTCTGTCCAGGGACAGGGGAAAAAGCGCTGAAGCTTTCTTT
TRBD2	16	NA	TRBV2	TRBJ2-1	CASRHRLAGDNNEQFF	TGTGCCAGCAGGCACAGACTAGCGGGAGATAACAATGAGCAGTTCTTC
TRBD1	15	few	TRBV5-4	TRBJ1-6	CASSQRQGGNSPLHF	TGTGCCAGCAGCCAAAGACAGGGCGGAAATTCACCCCTCCACTTT
NA	14	NA	TRBV10-3	TRBJ2-3	CAISEFGGSDTQYF	TGTGCCATCAGTGAGTTCGGGGGATCAGATACGCAGTATTTT
NA	13	NA	TRBV27	TRBJ2-3	CASTGRGLDTQYF	TGTGCCAGCACGGGGCGGGGTTTAGATACGCAGTATTTT
NA	12	NA	TRBV2	TRBJ2-3	CASSRGADTQYF	TGTGCCAGCAGTCGTGGGGCAGATACGCAGTATTTT
NA	14	NA	TRBV7-6	TRBJ1-5	CASSLAVANQPQHF	TGTGCCAGCAGCTTAGCCGTCGCCAATCAGCCCCAGCATTTT
NA	15	once	TRBV9	TRBJ1-1	CASSAQTGPGTEAFF	TGTGCCAGCAGCGCGCAAACAGGCCCCGGCACTGAAGCTTTCTTT
NA	15	NA	TRBV5-5	TRBJ2-1	CASSFQLVTYNEQFF	TGTGCCAGCAGCTTCCAGCTGGTGACCTACAATGAGCAGTTCTTC
NA	15	NA	TRBV5-4	TRBJ1-2	CASSLEGRAFSGYTF	TGTGCCAGCAGCCTGGAGGGTCGCGCGTTTAGTGGCTACACCTTC
TRBD1	15	NA	TRBV28	TRBJ2-7	CASSLWRGPTYEQYF	TGTGCCAGCAGTTTATGGAGGGGGCCGACCTACGAGCAGTACTTC
TRBD1	18	NA	TRBV6-1	TRBJ1-4	CASSEMGQGVGTNEKLFF	TGTGCCAGCAGTGAAATGGGACAGGGAGTAGGAACTAATGAAAAACTGTTTTTT
NA	10	few	TRBV29-1	TRBJ1-5	CSPRAQPQHF	TGCAGCCCGAGGGCTCAGCCCCAGCATTTT
TRBD2	16	NA	TRBV6-1	TRBJ2-1	CASSDPTSGGYNEQFF	TGTGCCAGCAGTGACCCGACTAGCGGGGGATACAATGAGCAGTTCTTC
TRBD1	16	NA	TRBV5-5	TRBJ2-1	CASSWMTGTGVDEQFF	TGTGCCAGCAGCTGGATGACCGGGACAGGGGTGGATGAGCAGTTCTTC
NA	16	few	TRBV18	TRBJ2-3	CASSPLRTTYPDTQYF	TGTGCCAGCTCACCACTACGGACTACTTATCCAGATACGCAGTATTTT
NA	17	NA	TRBV7-9	TRBJ1-2	CASSSMYEGITNYGYTF	TGTGCCAGCAGCTCGATGTACGAGGGTATAACTAACTATGGCTACACCTTC
NA	12	NA	TRBV6-5	TRBJ2-5	CASSQGSETQYF	TGTGCCAGCAGTCAGGGTTCAGAGACCCAGTACTTC
TRBD2	14	NA	TRBV29-1	TRBJ2-5	CSVISGRAGETQYF	TGCAGCGTTATCAGCGGGAGGGCCGGAGAGACCCAGTACTTC
NA	14	NA	TRBV9	TRBJ2-2	CASRDSSGTGELFF	TGTGCCAGCAGGGACTCGAGTGGCACCGGGGAGCTGTTTTTT
NA	13	few	TRBV2	TRBJ1-1	CASKDDMNTEAFF	TGTGCCAGCAAGGACGACATGAACACTGAAGCTTTCTTT
NA	14	NA	TRBV6-5	TRBJ1-2	CASRRVTRNYGYTF	TGTGCCAGCAGAAGGGTCACACGTAACTATGGCTACACCTTC
TRBD2	16	NA	TRBV7-3	TRBJ2-1	CASSPALGGGDNEQFF	TGTGCCAGCAGCCCTGCCCTAGGCGGGGGAGACAATGAGCAGTTCTTC
TRBD2	15	NA	TRBV6-5	TRBJ2-1	CASSLAGGPGNEQFF	TGTGCCAGCAGTTTAGCGGGAGGGCCTGGGAATGAGCAGTTCTTC
NA	15	NA	TRBV15	TRBJ1-4	CATSRSNPYAEKLFF	TGTGCCACCAGCAGGAGTAACCCCTACGCCGAAAAACTGTTTTTT
NA	12	NA	TRBV19	TRBJ1-2	CASSTSIYGYTF	TGTGCCAGTAGTACCAGCATCTATGGCTACACCTTC
TRBD1	15	NA	TRBV5-1	TRBJ2-1	CASSAGQGRYNEQFF	TGCGCCAGCAGCGCGGGACAGGGGCGCTACAATGAGCAGTTCTTC
NA	15	NA	TRBV10-3	TRBJ2-1	CAIRKTGVSYNEQFF	TGTGCCATCAGGAAGACAGGTGTGTCCTACAATGAGCAGTTCTTC
TRBD1	17	NA	TRBV4-2	TRBJ1-5	CASSQSSGTGANQPQHF	TGTGCCAGCAGCCAATCCTCGGGGACAGGGGCCAATCAGCCCCAGCATTTT
TRBD1	17	NA	TRBV15	TRBJ1-5	CATSRVEARGTNQPQHF	TGTGCCACCAGCAGAGTGGAGGCCAGGGGGACGAATCAGCCCCAGCATTTT
NA	16	once	TRBV2	TRBJ1-2	CASSEGAESGNYGYTF	TGTGCCAGCAGTGAAGGGGCAGAAAGTGGGAACTATGGCTACACCTTC
TRBD1	14	NA	TRBV5-5	TRBJ1-1	CASSYTGGEDGAFF	TGTGCCAGCAGCTACACAGGGGGCGAGGACGGAGCTTTCTTT
TRBD1	18	NA	TRBV14	TRBJ2-1	CASSPEYGTASFRNEQFF	TGTGCCAGCAGCCCAGAATATGGGACAGCATCCTTTAGGAATGAGCAGTTCTTC
NA	17	NA	TRBV7-9	TRBJ1-1	CASSLVDTSRANTEAFF	TGTGCCAGCAGCTTAGTTGATACTTCCAGGGCGAACACTGAAGCTTTCTTT
NA	17	NA	TRBV5-1	TRBJ2-1	CASSFSRARSKDDEQFF	TGCGCCAGCAGCTTTTCCCGTGCCCGATCTAAGGACGATGAGCAGTTCTTC
NA	15	NA	TRBV18	TRBJ2-7	CASSPQELANYEQYF	TGTGCCAGCTCACCACAGGAGTTGGCGAACTACGAGCAGTACTTC
NA	14	NA	TRBV7-9	TRBJ2-1	CASSPRRSYNEQFF	TGTGCCAGCAGCCCAAGGCGTTCCTACAATGAGCAGTTCTTC
NA	12	few	TRBV19	TRBJ2-3	CASSIGPDTQYF	TGTGCCAGTAGTATAGGCCCAGATACGCAGTATTTT
NA	13	NA	TRBV19	TRBJ1-2	CASSIDVSYGYTF	TGTGCCAGTAGTATTGACGTGTCCTATGGCTACACCTTC
TRBD1	15	NA	TRBV7-9	TRBJ1-3	CAGLRDRASGNTIYF	TGTGCCGGCCTACGGGACAGGGCCTCTGGAAACACCATATATTTT
TRBD1	17	NA	TRBV5-6	TRBJ1-4	CASSLVSGGWNREKLFF	TGTGCCAGCAGCTTGGTTTCAGGGGGCTGGAATCGTGAAAAACTGTTTTTT